Listed below are T cell receptor beta chains from one sample, sequenced in a study of cytomegalovirus exposure and HLA in healthy donors. TCRdb's copy holds only in-frame clones and misses some; the assay was immunoSEQ multiplex PCR. The sample records around 160,000 clones, 75% to 85% being singletons. The sample consisted of PBMCs. The receptors come from a male donor in good health and CMV-seropositive. Each CDR3 is given with its conserved first and last residue. The D gene is left open where the match is weak. Some rows have no size entry. The others give once, few or many, or a class for an expanded clone.

clone_size j_call d_call v_call cdr3_aa cdr3_nt
once TRBJ2-5 . TRBV7-3 CASSLWDKQETQYF TGTGCCAGCAGCCTATGGGACAAACAAGAGACCCAGTACTTC
once TRBJ2-7 . TRBV1 CTSSRTATSGCPEQYF TGCACCAGCAGCCGAACCGCGACTAGCGGGTGCCCCGAGCAGTACTTC
. TRBJ1-4 . TRBV7-6 CASSLTSVREKLFF TGTGCCAGCAGCTTGACTAGCGTGAGGGAAAAACTGTTTTTT
. TRBJ2-5 TRBD1 TRBV2 CASRSRGNFQETQYF TGTGCCAGCAGAAGCAGGGGGAACTTCCAAGAGACCCAGTACTTC
many TRBJ2-1 . TRBV4-1 CASSQDGLRYDEQFF TGCGCCAGCAGCCAAGATGGTCTCCGGTATGATGAGCAGTTCTTC
. TRBJ1-3 . TRBV19 CASSISTTKPGNTIYF TGTGCCAGTAGTATATCGACTACAAAACCTGGAAACACCATATATTTT
. TRBJ1-1 TRBD1 TRBV19 CASSMLQGTGYTEAFF TGTGCCAGTAGTATGCTGCAGGGGACAGGATACACTGAAGCTTTCTTT
. TRBJ2-7 . TRBV15 CATSRARQGGVYEQYF TGTGCCACCAGCAGAGCGAGGCAGGGCGGTGTGTACGAGCAGTACTTC
once TRBJ1-2 . TRBV6-1 CASSEAYTSGVGYGYTF TGTGCCAGCAGTGAAGCGTACACCAGCGGCGTTGGCTATGGCTACACCTTC
. TRBJ1-1 . TRBV19 CASSTRLNTEAFF TGTGCCAGTAGTACGAGGCTGAACACTGAAGCTTTCTTT
. TRBJ2-3 TRBD2 TRBV5-1 CASSLDPQAGGTDTQYF TGCGCCAGCAGCTTGGACCCACAGGCGGGGGGCACAGATACGCAGTATTTT
. TRBJ2-4 . TRBV5-4 CASSLGEKVDIQYF TGTGCCAGCAGCTTGGGGGAGAAAGTGGACATTCAGTACTTC
once TRBJ2-7 TRBD2 TRBV2 CASSDVSGGKNVYEQYF TGTGCCAGCAGTGACGTTAGCGGGGGGAAAAACGTATACGAGCAGTACTTC
. TRBJ2-7 TRBD1 TRBV5-1 CASSLEGQGVDEQYF TGCGCCAGCAGCTTGGAGGGGCAGGGGGTTGACGAGCAGTACTTC
. TRBJ2-5 TRBD1 TRBV10-3 CAISVGTGQETQYF TGTGCCATCAGCGTTGGGACAGGGCAAGAGACCCAGTACTTC
. TRBJ1-5 . TRBV2 CASSEGVHSNQPQHF TGTGCCAGCAGTGAGGGCGTACATAGCAATCAGCCCCAGCATTTT
. TRBJ1-4 . TRBV21-1 CASSSTRGGGGEKLFF TGTGCCAGCAGCTCTACCCGAGGCGGCGGTGGAGAAAAACTGTTTTTT
. TRBJ2-7 TRBD1 TRBV7-9 CASSPYRQGSYEQYF TGTGCCAGCAGCCCCTATAGACAGGGTAGCTACGAGCAGTACTTC
. TRBJ1-5 TRBD1 TRBV4-1 CASSQRTGRNQPQHF TGCGCCAGCAGCCAGAGGACAGGCCGGAATCAGCCCCAGCATTTT
few TRBJ2-2 TRBD1 TRBV6-5 CATIQGLEAGELFF TGTGCCACCATACAGGGGTTGGAAGCCGGGGAGCTGTTTTTT
. TRBJ1-1 . TRBV15 CATREELPFAEAFF TGTGCCACTAGGGAGGAACTTCCTTTCGCTGAAGCTTTCTTT
. TRBJ2-3 TRBD2 TRBV6-5 CASSLAGGERTQYF TGTGCCAGCAGTTTAGCGGGGGGGGAACGTACGCAGTATTTT
. TRBJ2-3 TRBD2 TRBV5-1 CASSFGSGGLSTDTQYF TGCGCCAGCAGCTTTGGTAGCGGGGGCCTCAGCACAGATACGCAGTATTTT
few TRBJ2-1 TRBD2 TRBV5-4 CACGGTRNNEQFF TGTGCCTGTGGAGGGACTAGAAACAATGAGCAGTTCTTC
. TRBJ2-7 TRBD1 TRBV19 CASSNPGTGDYEQYF TGTGCCAGTAGTAACCCCGGGACAGGGGACTACGAGCAGTACTTC